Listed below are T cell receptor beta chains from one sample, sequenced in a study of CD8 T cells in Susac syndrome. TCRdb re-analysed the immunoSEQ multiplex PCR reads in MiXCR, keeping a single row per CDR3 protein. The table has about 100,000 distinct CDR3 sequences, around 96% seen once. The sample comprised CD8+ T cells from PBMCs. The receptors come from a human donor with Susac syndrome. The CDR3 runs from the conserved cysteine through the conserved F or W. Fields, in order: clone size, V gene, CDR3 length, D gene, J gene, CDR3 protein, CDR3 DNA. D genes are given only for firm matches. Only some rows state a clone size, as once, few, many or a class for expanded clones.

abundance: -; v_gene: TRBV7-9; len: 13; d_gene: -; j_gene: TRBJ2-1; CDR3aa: CASSPPGMNGQFF; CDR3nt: TGTGCCAGCAGCCCTCCCGGGATGAATGGGCAGTTCTTC
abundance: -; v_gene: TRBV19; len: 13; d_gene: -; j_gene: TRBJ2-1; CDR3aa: CAVGGKRTEEQFF; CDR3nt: TGTGCCGTAGGGGGGAAGAGGACGGAGGAGCAGTTCTTC
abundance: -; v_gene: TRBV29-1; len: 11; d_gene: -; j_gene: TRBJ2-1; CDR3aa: CSVHILAEQFF; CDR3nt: TGCAGCGTTCATATTCTGGCTGAGCAGTTCTTC
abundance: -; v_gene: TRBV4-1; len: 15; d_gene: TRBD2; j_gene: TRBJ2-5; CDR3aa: CASSPAQPGGETQYF; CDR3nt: TGCGCCAGCAGCCCCGCTCAGCCGGGGGGAGAGACCCAGTACTTC
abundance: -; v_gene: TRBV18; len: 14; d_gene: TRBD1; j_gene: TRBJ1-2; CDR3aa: CASSPRTGAGGYTF; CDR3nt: TGTGCCAGCTCACCACGGACAGGGGCTGGTGGCTACACCTTC
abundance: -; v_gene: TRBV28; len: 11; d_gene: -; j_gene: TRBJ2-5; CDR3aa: CASTEGETQYF; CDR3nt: TGTGCCAGCACCGAGGGGGAGACCCAGTACTTC
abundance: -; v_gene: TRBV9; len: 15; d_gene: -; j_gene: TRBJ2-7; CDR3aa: CASSSWDGSSYEQYF; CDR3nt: TGTGCCAGCAGCTCCTGGGACGGAAGCTCCTACGAGCAGTACTTC
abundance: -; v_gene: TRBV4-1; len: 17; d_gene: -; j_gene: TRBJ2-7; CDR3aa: CASSQDGTQFRMVEQYF; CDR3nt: TGCGCCAGCAGCCAAGATGGTACACAATTCCGGATGGTCGAGCAGTACTTC
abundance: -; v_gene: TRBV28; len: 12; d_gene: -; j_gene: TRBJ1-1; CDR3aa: CATTQGGTEAFF; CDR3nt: TGTGCCACAACTCAGGGTGGCACTGAAGCTTTCTTT
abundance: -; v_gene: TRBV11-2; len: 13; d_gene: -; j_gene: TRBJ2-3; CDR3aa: CASSPHREDTQYF; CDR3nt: TGTGCCAGCAGCCCACACAGGGAAGATACGCAGTATTTT
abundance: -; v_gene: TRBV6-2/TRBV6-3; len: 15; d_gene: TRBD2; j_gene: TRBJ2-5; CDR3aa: CASRLGLARGETQYF; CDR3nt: TGTGCCAGCAGACTCGGACTAGCTCGGGGGGAGACCCAGTACTTC
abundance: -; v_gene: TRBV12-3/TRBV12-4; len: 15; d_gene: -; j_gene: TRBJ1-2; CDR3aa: CASSLAREQANGYTF; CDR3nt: TGTGCCAGCAGTTTAGCGCGGGAACAGGCGAATGGCTACACCTTC
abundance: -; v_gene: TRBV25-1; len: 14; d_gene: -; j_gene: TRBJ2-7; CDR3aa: CASSDVHSTYEQYF; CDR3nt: TGTGCCAGCAGTGATGTACACTCAACCTACGAGCAGTACTTC
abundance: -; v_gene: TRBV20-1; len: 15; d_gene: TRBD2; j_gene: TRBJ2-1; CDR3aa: CSAILAGSLYNEQFF; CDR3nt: TGCAGTGCTATCCTAGCGGGGAGTCTCTACAATGAGCAGTTCTTC
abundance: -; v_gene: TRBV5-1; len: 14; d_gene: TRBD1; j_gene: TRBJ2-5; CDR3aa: CASSPDRVVETQYF; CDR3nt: TGCGCCAGCAGCCCGGACAGGGTTGTCGAGACCCAGTACTTC
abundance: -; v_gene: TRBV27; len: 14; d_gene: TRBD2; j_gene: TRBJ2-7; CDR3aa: CASSTSGSVYEQYF; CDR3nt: TGTGCCAGCAGTACTAGCGGGAGTGTCTACGAGCAGTACTTC
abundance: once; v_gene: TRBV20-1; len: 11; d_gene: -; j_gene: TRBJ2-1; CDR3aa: CSARDQWEQFF; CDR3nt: TGCAGTGCTAGAGATCAGTGGGAGCAGTTCTTC
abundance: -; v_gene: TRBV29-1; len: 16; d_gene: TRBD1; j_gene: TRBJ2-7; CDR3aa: CSARDRGRGSSYEQYF; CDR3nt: TGCAGCGCCAGGGACAGGGGAAGGGGAAGCTCCTACGAGCAGTACTTC
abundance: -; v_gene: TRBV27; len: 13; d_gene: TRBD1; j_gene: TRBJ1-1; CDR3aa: CASQDRRHTEAFF; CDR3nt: TGTGCCAGCCAGGACAGGCGCCACACTGAAGCTTTCTTT
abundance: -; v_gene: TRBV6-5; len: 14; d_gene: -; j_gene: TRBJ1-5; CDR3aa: CASSYRGPDQPQHF; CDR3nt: TGTGCCAGCAGTTACCGGGGCCCTGATCAGCCCCAGCATTTT
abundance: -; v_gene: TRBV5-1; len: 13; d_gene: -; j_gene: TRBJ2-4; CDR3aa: CASSSSSWNIQYF; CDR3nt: TGCGCCAGCAGCTCCAGCAGTTGGAACATTCAGTACTTC
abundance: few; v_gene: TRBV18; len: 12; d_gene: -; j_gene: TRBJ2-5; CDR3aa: CASSPGQETQYF; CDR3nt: TGTGCCAGCTCACCAGGCCAAGAGACCCAGTACTTC
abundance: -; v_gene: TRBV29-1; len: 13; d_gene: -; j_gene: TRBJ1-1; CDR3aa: CSVAAAMNTEAFF; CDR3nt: TGCAGCGTTGCCGCGGCAATGAACACTGAAGCTTTCTTT
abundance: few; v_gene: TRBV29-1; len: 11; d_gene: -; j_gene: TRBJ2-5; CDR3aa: CSVWGQETQYF; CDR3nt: TGCAGCGTTTGGGGGCAGGAGACCCAGTACTTC
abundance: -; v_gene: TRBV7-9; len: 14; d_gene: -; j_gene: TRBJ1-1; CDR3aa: CASRSDSSSREAFF; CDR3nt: TGTGCCAGCAGGTCAGACTCTAGTTCTAGGGAAGCTTTCTTT
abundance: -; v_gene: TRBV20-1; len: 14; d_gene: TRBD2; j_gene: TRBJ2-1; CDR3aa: CSARGLAENNEQFF; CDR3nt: TGCAGTGCTAGAGGGCTAGCGGAAAACAATGAGCAGTTCTTC
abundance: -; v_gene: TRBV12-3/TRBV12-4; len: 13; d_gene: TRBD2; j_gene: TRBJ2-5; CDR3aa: CASGGRPQETQYF; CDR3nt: TGTGCCAGCGGCGGGAGGCCCCAAGAGACCCAGTACTTC
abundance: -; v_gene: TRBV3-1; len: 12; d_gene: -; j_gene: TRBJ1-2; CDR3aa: CASSRTDYGYTF; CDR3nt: TGTGCCAGCAGCCGGACCGACTATGGCTACACCTTC
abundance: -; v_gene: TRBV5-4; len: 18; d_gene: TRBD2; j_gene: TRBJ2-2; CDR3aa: CASSSRALAGGLTGELFF; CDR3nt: TGTGCCAGCAGCTCGAGGGCCCTAGCGGGGGGGCTCACCGGGGAGCTGTTTTTT
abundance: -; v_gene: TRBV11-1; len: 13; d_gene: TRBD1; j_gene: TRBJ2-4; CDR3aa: CASSLKGAGIQYF; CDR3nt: TGTGCCAGCAGCTTAAAGGGGGCCGGCATTCAGTACTTC
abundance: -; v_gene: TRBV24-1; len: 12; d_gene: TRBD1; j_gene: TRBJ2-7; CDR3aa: CATSDATGRKYF; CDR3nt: TGTGCCACCAGTGATGCGACAGGGCGTAAGTACTTC
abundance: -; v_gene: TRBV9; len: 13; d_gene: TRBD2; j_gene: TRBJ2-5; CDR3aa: CASSVRTSGTQYF; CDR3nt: TGTGCCAGCAGCGTACGGACTAGCGGGACCCAGTACTTC
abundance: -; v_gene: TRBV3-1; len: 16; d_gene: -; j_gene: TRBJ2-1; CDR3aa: CASSQDGSPSYNEQFF; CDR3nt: TGTGCCAGCAGCCAAGATGGGTCGCCGTCCTACAATGAGCAGTTCTTC
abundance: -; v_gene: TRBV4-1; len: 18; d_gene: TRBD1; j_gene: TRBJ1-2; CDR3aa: CASSQDRTGGASNYGYTF; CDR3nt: TGCGCCAGCAGCCAGGATCGGACAGGGGGCGCATCTAACTATGGCTACACCTTC
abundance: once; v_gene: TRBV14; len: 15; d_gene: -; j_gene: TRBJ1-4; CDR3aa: CASSQDKGFLGKLFF; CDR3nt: TGTGCCAGCAGCCAAGATAAGGGGTTCCTGGGAAAACTGTTTTTT
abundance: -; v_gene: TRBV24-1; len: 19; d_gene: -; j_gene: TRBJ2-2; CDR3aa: CATSDPNRAGDEWGGELFF; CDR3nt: TGTGCCACCAGTGATCCCAACCGAGCGGGTGACGAATGGGGCGGGGAGCTGTTTTTT
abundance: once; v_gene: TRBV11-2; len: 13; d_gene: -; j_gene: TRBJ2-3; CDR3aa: CASRSLRADTQYF; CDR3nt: TGTGCCAGCCGCTCCTTGCGGGCAGATACGCAGTATTTT
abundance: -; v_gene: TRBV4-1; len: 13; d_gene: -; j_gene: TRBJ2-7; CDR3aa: CASSQDYGWEQYF; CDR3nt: TGCGCCAGCAGCCAAGACTACGGATGGGAGCAGTACTTC
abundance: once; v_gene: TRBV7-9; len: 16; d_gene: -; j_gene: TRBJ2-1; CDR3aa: CASSLAQFGGVGEQFF; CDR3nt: TGTGCCAGCAGCTTAGCTCAGTTCGGAGGGGTTGGTGAGCAGTTCTTC
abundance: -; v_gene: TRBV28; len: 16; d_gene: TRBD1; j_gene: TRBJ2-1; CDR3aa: CASSSDRDSFWDEQFF; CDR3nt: TGTGCCAGCAGTTCGGACAGGGACTCTTTTTGGGATGAGCAGTTCTTC
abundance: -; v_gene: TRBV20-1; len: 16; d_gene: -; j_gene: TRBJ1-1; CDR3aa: CSARRPPKQMNTEAFF; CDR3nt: TGCAGTGCTAGAAGGCCGCCGAAGCAGATGAACACTGAAGCTTTCTTT
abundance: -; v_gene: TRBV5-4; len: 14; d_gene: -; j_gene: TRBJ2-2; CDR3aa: CASSSAMGGGELFF; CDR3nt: TGTGCCAGCAGCTCCGCTATGGGGGGCGGGGAGCTGTTTTTT
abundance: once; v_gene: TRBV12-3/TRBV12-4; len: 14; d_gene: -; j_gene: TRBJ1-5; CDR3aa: CASSPGVTNQPQHF; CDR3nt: TGTGCCAGCAGTCCAGGGGTGACAAATCAGCCCCAGCATTTT
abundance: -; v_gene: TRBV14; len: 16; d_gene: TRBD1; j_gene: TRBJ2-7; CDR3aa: CASSQDRGQGWREQYF; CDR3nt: TGTGCCAGCAGCCAAGATCGGGGACAGGGGTGGCGGGAGCAGTACTTC
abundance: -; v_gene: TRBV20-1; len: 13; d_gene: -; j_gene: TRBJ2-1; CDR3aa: CSARDNSYNEQFF; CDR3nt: TGCAGTGCCAGGGACAACTCCTACAATGAGCAGTTCTTC
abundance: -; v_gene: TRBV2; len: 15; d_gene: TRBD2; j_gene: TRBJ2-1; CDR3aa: CASSPIAGGRGEQFF; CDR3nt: TGTGCCAGCAGTCCCATAGCGGGTGGGAGGGGTGAGCAGTTCTTC
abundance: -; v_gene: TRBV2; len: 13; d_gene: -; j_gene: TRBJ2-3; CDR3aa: CARPGTSTDTQYF; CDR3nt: TGTGCCAGACCTGGGACTAGCACAGATACGCAGTATTTT
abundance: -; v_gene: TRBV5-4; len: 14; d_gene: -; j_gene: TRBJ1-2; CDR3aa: CASSSDLGGTGYTF; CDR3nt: TGTGCCAGCAGCTCCGATTTGGGGGGTACTGGCTACACCTTC
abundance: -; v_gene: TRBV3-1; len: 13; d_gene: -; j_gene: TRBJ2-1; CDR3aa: CASSSQTTIHPFF; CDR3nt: TGTGCCAGCAGCTCGCAAACGACAATCCATCCGTTCTTC
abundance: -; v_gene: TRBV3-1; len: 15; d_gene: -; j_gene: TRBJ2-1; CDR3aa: CASSQVSGLNNEQFF; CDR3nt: TGTGCCAGCAGCCAAGTTTCGGGACTCAACAATGAGCAGTTCTTC
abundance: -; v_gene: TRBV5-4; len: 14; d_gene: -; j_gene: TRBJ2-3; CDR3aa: CASSPYGDPDTQYF; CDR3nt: TGTGCCAGCAGCCCCTATGGTGATCCAGATACGCAGTATTTT
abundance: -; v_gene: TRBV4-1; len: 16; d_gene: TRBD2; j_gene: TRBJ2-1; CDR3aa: CASSQGGLAGEDEQFF; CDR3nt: TGCGCCAGCAGCCAAGGGGGGCTAGCGGGGGAGGATGAGCAGTTCTTC
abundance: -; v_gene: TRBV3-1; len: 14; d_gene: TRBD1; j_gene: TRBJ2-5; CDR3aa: CASSPGTGRGTQYF; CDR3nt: TGTGCCAGCAGCCCCGGGACAGGGCGAGGGACCCAGTACTTC
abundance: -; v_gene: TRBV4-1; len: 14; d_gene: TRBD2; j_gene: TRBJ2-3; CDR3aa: CASSQDGEGRTQYF; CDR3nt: TGCGCCAGCAGCCAAGACGGGGAGGGGCGTACGCAGTATTTT
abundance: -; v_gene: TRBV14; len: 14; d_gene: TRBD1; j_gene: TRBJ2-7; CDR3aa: CASSQAGTGYEQYF; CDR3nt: TGTGCCAGCAGCCAAGCCGGGACAGGGTACGAGCAGTACTTC
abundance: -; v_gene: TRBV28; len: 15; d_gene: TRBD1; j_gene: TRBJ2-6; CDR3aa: CASSGQESGANVLTF; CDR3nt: TGTGCCAGCAGTGGACAGGAGTCTGGGGCCAACGTCCTGACTTTC
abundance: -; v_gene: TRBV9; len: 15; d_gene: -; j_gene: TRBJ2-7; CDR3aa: CASSVEEDSSYEQYF; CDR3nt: TGTGCCAGCAGCGTAGAGGAGGACAGCTCCTACGAGCAGTACTTC
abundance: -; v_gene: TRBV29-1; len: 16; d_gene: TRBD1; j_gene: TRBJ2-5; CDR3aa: CSVEGQRTALQETQYF; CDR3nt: TGCAGCGTTGAGGGACAGAGGACTGCCCTGCAAGAGACCCAGTACTTC
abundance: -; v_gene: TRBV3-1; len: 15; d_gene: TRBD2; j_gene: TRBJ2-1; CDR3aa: CASSLGTSGFNEQFF; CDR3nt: TGTGCCAGCAGCCTCGGGACTAGCGGATTCAATGAGCAGTTCTTC